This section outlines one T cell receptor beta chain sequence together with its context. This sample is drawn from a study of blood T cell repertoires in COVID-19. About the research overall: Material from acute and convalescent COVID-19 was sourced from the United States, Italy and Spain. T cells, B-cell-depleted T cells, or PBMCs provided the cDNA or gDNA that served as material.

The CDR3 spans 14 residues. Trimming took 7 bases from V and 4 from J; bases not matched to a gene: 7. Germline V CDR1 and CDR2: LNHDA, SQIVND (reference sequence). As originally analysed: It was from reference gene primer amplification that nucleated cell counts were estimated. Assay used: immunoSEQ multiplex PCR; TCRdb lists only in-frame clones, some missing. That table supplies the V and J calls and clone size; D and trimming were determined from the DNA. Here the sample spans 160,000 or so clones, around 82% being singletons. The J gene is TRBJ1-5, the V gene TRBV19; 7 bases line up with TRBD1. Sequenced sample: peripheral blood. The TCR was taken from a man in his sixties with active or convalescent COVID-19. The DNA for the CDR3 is TGTGCCAGTAATCAGGACAGGATGAATCAGCCCCAGCATTTT. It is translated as CASNQDRMNQPQHF.